The next 23 T cell receptor beta chains were all read from a single sample in a study of T cells in Graves' hyperthyroidism and ophthalmopathy. There were TCR beta CDR3 regions amplified from RNA transcripts. TCR CDR3 underwent first-round RT-PCR with the HTBI primer set. TCRdb processed the multiplex PCR reads anew with MiXCR; each CDR3 protein has one entry. Among about 600,000 distinct CDR3 sequences, 14% were seen once, and the ten largest hold 7.1%. The material sequenced was blood. The receptors come from a woman aged 18 to 35 with Graves' ophthalmopathy.

This clonotype appeared many times. V gene TRBV2 combines with J gene TRBJ1-2; perhaps TRBD1 as D (6 bases). The V end was cut by 4 bases, the J end by 6 bases, with 6 bases between. CDR1 is SNHLY, CDR2 FYNNEI, per germline. The CDR3 is 11 residues long. This CDR3 reads CASSAGDGYTF. The CDR3 DNA is TGTGCCAGCAGTGCAGGGGATGGCTACACCTTC.

The chain joins TRBV6-1 to TRBJ1-4; D is unclear. The V and J ends lost 6 bases and 8 bases respectively, with 13 bases between them. The CDR3 is made up of 13 amino acids. Germline CDR1 MNHNS, CDR2 SASEGT. The CDR3 DNA is TGTGCCAGCAGCTCAGAAACGGTGGAAAAACTGTTTTTT. It translates to CASSSETVEKLFF.

The J gene is TRBJ1-1, the V gene TRBV27, with D possibly being TRBD1 (6 bases). The CDR3 spans 12 residues. Trimming took 2 bases from V and 8 from J, leaving 9 bases between them. Germline CDR1 reads MNHEY; CDR2 reads SMNVEV (reference sequence). The CDR3 nucleotides are TGTGCCAGCAGTTTACCCGACAGGGAAGCTTTCTTT. Amino acid sequence: CASSLPDREAFF.

This chain joins TRBV10-3 and TRBJ1-2; 8 positions match TRBD1. The CDR3 has 17 residues. V lost 8 bases, J lost 6 bases, and 20 bases stayed unmatched. CDR1 and CDR2 (germline): ENHRY, SYGVKD. CDR3 in DNA: TGTGCCATCCCTGATACGGGACAGGCGATAGGGAACCATGGCTACACCTTC. It translates to CAIPDTGQAIGNHGYTF.

This clonotype was counted a few times. CDR3 protein: CASSPGGGGTQYF. CDR3 nucleotide sequence: TGTGCCAGCAGCCCCGGGGGGGGCGGAACGCAGTATTTT. V and J are TRBV5-6 and TRBJ2-3, with TRBD2 matching over 8 bases. Germline values: CDR1 SGHDT, CDR2 YYEEEE. J lost 9 bases, V lost 4 bases, and 7 bases had no gene match. The CDR3 consists of 13 residues.

This clonotype has more than one count but fewer than ten. The chain links TRBV4-1 to TRBJ1-3; D is possibly TRBD1 (5 bases). The CDR3 length is 18 residues. V was pared by 5 bases and J by 0 bases, with 20 bases between. CDR1 is MGHRA, CDR2 YSYEKL, per germline. The CDR3 DNA reads TGCGCCAGCAGCGGGGGGGGGGATCTTCGGGACTCTGGAAACACCATATATTTT. Its protein product is CASSGGGDLRDSGNTIYF.

On this clonotype itself: A much larger clonotype is one base distant, so this may be a read error. The chain combines TRBV7-9 with TRBJ2-7; 13 bases agree with TRBD2. With V trimmed by 1 base and J by 6 bases, 9 bases remained unmatched. CDR3 length: 17 residues. CDR1 and CDR2 from the germline V gene are SEHNR and FQNEAQ (reference sequence). CDR3 residues: CASSLGTSGSASGEQYF. In nucleotides, the CDR3 is TGTGCCAGCAGCTTAGGGACTAGCGGGAGCGCATCGGGCGAGCAGTACTTC.

This clonotype was observed a handful of times. The chain uses TRBV9 and TRBJ2-7; 8 nucleotides agree with TRBD1. Per the germline V gene, CDR1 is SGDLS and CDR2 is YYNGEE. The J segment lost 1 base and the V segment lost 3 bases, leaving 3 bases of the junction unmatched. There are 14 residues in the CDR3. CDR3 sequence (DNA): TGTGCCAGCAGCGGACAGGGGAGGTCCTACGAGCAGTACTTC. This codes for CASSGQGRSYEQYF.

The sample holds a few counts of this clonotype. The chain joins TRBV20-1 to TRBJ2-7; 7 bases map to TRBD2. This CDR3 has 11 amino acids. Germline V gene sequence: CDR1 DFQATT, CDR2 SNEGSKA (reference sequence). With 6 bases clipped from V and 9 bases from J, the junction kept 8 bases outside the gene matches. Here the CDR3 reads CSATPSSGQYF. DNA for the CDR3: TGCAGTGCCACCCCGTCTAGCGGGCAGTACTTC.

This clonotype appeared many times. The CDR3 nucleotides read TGCAGCGTTGAGGGGCAGGGAGGGGGCACAGATACGCAGTATTTT. Its protein product is CSVEGQGGGTDTQYF. This sequence joins TRBV29-1 and TRBJ2-3, with 7 bases matching TRBD2. The junction had 7 bases not matched to a gene; V was cut back by 3 bases and J by 1 base. CDR3 length equals 15 residues. Germline loops: CDR1 SQVTM, CDR2 ANQGSEA.

This clonotype was detected a few times. This rearrangement joins TRBV19 to TRBJ2-1, with 7 positions matching TRBD2. The CDR3 sequence is 13 residues long. The V and J ends lost 10 bases and 0 bases, in that order; junction bases with no gene match: 3. The germline gives CDR1 LNHDA, CDR2 SQIVND (reference sequence). This CDR3 is CATRDYSYNEQFF. The CDR3 nucleotides read TGTGCCACCCGGGACTACTCCTACAATGAGCAGTTCTTC.

The V and J genes are TRBV12-3 or TRBV12-4 and TRBJ2-1; 12 bases are shared with TRBD1. The CDR3 loop spans 15 amino acids. The V and J ends lost 3 bases and 7 bases, in that order; junction bases with no gene match: 4. This CDR3 is CASSLGQGAKNEQFF. CDR3 DNA: TGTGCCAGCAGTTTGGGACAGGGGGCGAAAAATGAGCAGTTCTTC.

This clonotype was seen at least ten times. The chain combines TRBV12-3 or TRBV12-4 with TRBJ1-2, with D tentatively TRBD1 (6 bases). V shed 6 bases and J shed 0 bases, with 17 bases lying between them. This CDR3 comprises 16 residues. The CDR3 is CASRSIPGTTNYGYTF. The CDR3 DNA sequence: TGTGCCAGCAGATCAATTCCCGGGACAACTAACTATGGCTACACCTTC.

The rearrangement joins TRBV9 to TRBJ1-2, with TRBD1 as a possible D gene (6 bases). This CDR3 has 12 residues. Between the trimmed V and J ends, which lost 3 bases and 6 bases, there was a span of 9 bases. Germline CDR1 SGDLS, CDR2 YYNGEE. Here the CDR3 DNA reads TGTGCCAGCAGCGCACAGGGCCATGGCTACACCTTC. Translation: CASSAQGHGYTF.

This clonotype was found many times. V gene TRBV7-6 combines with J gene TRBJ1-1; 9 bases fit TRBD1. From germline, CDR1 is SGHVS and CDR2 FNYEAQ. Trimming took 5 bases from V and 6 from J; bases not matched to a gene: 7. CDR3 length: 14 residues. CDR3 in DNA: TGTGCCAGCAGCAAACAGGGGGCAAGGCCTGAAGCTTTCTTT. Translating it yields CASSKQGARPEAFF.

On this clonotype: A much larger clone lies one base from this, so it may be a read error. This chain connects TRBV10-3 to TRBJ2-7, with D perhaps matching TRBD2 (6 bases). The ends were cut back, 10 bases at V and 1 base at J, with 20 bases in the middle. The germline CDR1 and CDR2 sequences are ENHRY and SYGVKD. This CDR3 has 15 amino acids. The CDR3 sequence is CASGMPGLSSYEQYF. In DNA, the CDR3 is TGTGCCAGCGGCATGCCGGGACTCTCGTCCTACGAGCAGTACTTC.

This clonotype has at least ten counts. V gene TRBV11-1 combines with J gene TRBJ2-7, with 9 bases matching TRBD1. The germline gives CDR1 SGHAT, CDR2 FQDESV (reference sequence). The CDR3 extends over 14 amino acids. J lost 3 bases, V lost 3 bases, and 3 bases had no gene match. CDR3 nucleotides: TGTGCCAGCAGCTTGAAGACAGGGGGCTACGAGCAGTACTTC. This translates into CASSLKTGGYEQYF.

This clonotype was observed at least ten times. The chain joins TRBV6-2 or TRBV6-3 to TRBJ2-3, with 14 bases identical to TRBD2. The CDR3 totals 22 residues. V was pared by 2 bases and J by 2 bases, with 18 bases of the junction left unmatched. Germline CDR1 is MNHEY and CDR2 is SVGEGT. The CDR3 region is CASSYPDPAPPGLAGATDTQYF. Here the CDR3 DNA reads TGTGCCAGCAGTTACCCCGACCCGGCGCCCCCGGGACTAGCGGGAGCCACAGATACGCAGTATTTT.

Ten or more counts support this clonotype. The chain is built from TRBV27 and TRBJ2-7; 8 bases agree with TRBD1. With V trimmed by 8 bases and J by 6 bases, 9 bases remained unmatched. Looked up from germline, CDR1 is MNHEY and CDR2 is SMNVEV (reference sequence). The CDR3 runs to 13 residues. CDR3 DNA sequence: TGTGCCAGCGTCGGAAGGACAGGGTTCGAGCAGTACTTC. It yields the protein CASVGRTGFEQYF.

This clonotype was counted at least ten times. The J gene is TRBJ2-1, the V gene TRBV9; 9 nucleotides match TRBD1. Germline CDR1 SGDLS, CDR2 YYNGEE. There are 14 residues in the CDR3. The V and J ends lost 3 bases and 7 bases, in that order; junction bases with no gene match: 5. Here the CDR3 DNA reads TGTGCCAGCAGCGAAGGACAGGGGTGGAATGAGCAGTTCTTC. This translates into CASSEGQGWNEQFF.

This chain connects TRBV6-1 to TRBJ1-3; D not resolved. This CDR3 is 14 amino acids long. The V gene's germline CDR1 is MNHNS and CDR2 SASEGT. Trimming shortened V by 8 bases and J by 0 bases, and 11 bases separated the two germline ends. In nucleotides, the CDR3 is TGTGCCAGCCAAGCAGTCGACTCTGGAAACACCATATATTTT. Its protein is CASQAVDSGNTIYF.

The table lists this clonotype with many counts. The CDR3 DNA is TGTGCCAGCAGTGAAGAAGAGGGGGGAAGTTCACCCCTCCACTTT. Residues: CASSEEEGGSSPLHF. The chain is built from TRBV2 and TRBJ1-6; possibly TRBD1 for D (6 bases). Germline assignment: CDR1 SNHLY and CDR2 FYNNEI. Trimming cost V 1 base and J 9 bases, with 13 bases left between them. This CDR3 is built from 15 residues.

This chain connects TRBV19 to TRBJ1-2; no definite D call. The CDR3 has 13 amino acids. Germline CDR1 reads LNHDA; CDR2 reads SQIVND (reference sequence). V dropped 3 bases and J dropped 3 bases, with 8 bases sitting between them. The CDR3 DNA sequence: TGTGCCAGTAGTATGAGCGCCTACTATGGCTACACCTTC. Amino acid sequence: CASSMSAYYGYTF.